The rows below give T cell receptor beta chains drawn from one sample of a study of T-cell reconstitution after alpha-beta-depleted transplantation in children. Via MiXCR, TCRdb re-called the PCR reads, giving one row per CDR3 protein. The repertoire consists of about 420,000 distinct CDR3 sequences, with roughly 17% occurring once and the leading ten covering 29%. Sample: PBMCs, mostly from graft donor cells, taken 360 days after TCRalphabeta/CD19-depleted stem cell transplant. The source is a boy younger than two who had a stem cell transplant for Wiskott-Aldrich syndrome, so the T cells may come from the graft donor. CDR3s include the opening cysteine and the closing phenylalanine or tryptophan. The D gene is left open where the match is weak. Size is stated for part of the rows, as once, few or many counts, or as a class when the clone is expanded.

D	size	V	J	DNA	CDR3
TRBD1	.	TRBV5-8	TRBJ2-2	TGTGCCAGCAGCTACAGGGGGGCCGGGGAGCTGTTTTTT	CASSYRGAGELFF
.	few	TRBV24-1	TRBJ2-4	TGTGTCGATGTAGCCAAAAACATTCAGTACTTC	CVDVAKNIQYF
.	.	TRBV2	TRBJ2-3	TGTGCCAGCGGTGGATTTTTGGCAGATACGCAGTATTTT	CASGGFLADTQYF
.	.	TRBV20-1	TRBJ1-4	TGCAGTGCTAGAGATTGGCAGTTCGGGGAAAAACTGTTTTTT	CSARDWQFGEKLFF
.	.	TRBV10-3	TRBJ2-7	TGTGCCATCAGTGGCTACCCTAGGCAGGGCCTCTCCTACGAGCAGTACTTC	CAISGYPRQGLSYEQYF
.	few	TRBV7-2	TRBJ2-7	TGTGCCAGCAGCCCACCGGGGCGGGTGGCCTCCTACGAGCAGTACTTC	CASSPPGRVASYEQYF
.	few	TRBV2	TRBJ2-1	TGTGCCAGCAGTGATGGGGCTAGCGAATACAATGAGCAGTTCTTC	CASSDGASEYNEQFF
TRBD2	.	TRBV24-1	TRBJ2-2	TGTGCCACCAGTGGCTCCGGGACTAGCACCACCGGGGAGCTGTTTTTT	CATSGSGTSTTGELFF
.	.	TRBV18	TRBJ2-5	TGTGCCAGCTCACCACTAGCCGAGGAAGAGACCCAGTACTTC	CASSPLAEEETQYF
.	few	TRBV27	TRBJ2-3	TGTGCCAGCAGTTCCCCCCGCGGGATAGGTTTCGCAGATACGCAGTATTTT	CASSSPRGIGFADTQYF
TRBD2	.	TRBV5-1	TRBJ2-1	TGCGCCAGCAGCCCAAAACTAGCGGGGCGCACCTACAATGAGCAGTTCTTC	CASSPKLAGRTYNEQFF
.	.	TRBV21-1	TRBJ2-5	TGTGCCAGCAGGGACAGGTACCAAGAGACCCAGTACTTC	CASRDRYQETQYF
TRBD2	few	TRBV12-3/TRBV12-4	TRBJ2-3	TGTGCCAGCAGTTTAGGAGCGGGGCCCACAGATACGCAGTATTTT	CASSLGAGPTDTQYF
TRBD2	few	TRBV7-9	TRBJ2-7	TGTGCCAGCAGCTTAGGGAGACTAGCGGGATCCAACGAGCAGTACTTC	CASSLGRLAGSNEQYF
.	.	TRBV27	TRBJ1-2	TGTGCCAGCAGTTCAGGGGAAATAAATGGCTACACCTTC	CASSSGEINGYTF
.	few	TRBV7-2	TRBJ1-5	TGTGCCAGCAGCTTAGGGATTACCCTTGATCAGCCCCAGCATTTT	CASSLGITLDQPQHF
.	few	TRBV19	TRBJ2-3	TGTGCCAGTAGTCCCGAGACCACAGATACGCAGTATTTT	CASSPETTDTQYF
.	few	TRBV12-3/TRBV12-4	TRBJ2-7	TGTGCCAGCAGTCCCGAAAGGGACGAGCAGTACTTC	CASSPERDEQYF
.	few	TRBV12-3/TRBV12-4	TRBJ1-1	TGTGCCAGCAGACAGACAGGACAATCTGAAGCTTTCTTT	CASRQTGQSEAFF
.	few	TRBV19	TRBJ2-1	TGTGCCAGTAGTATAAGACGTGCATCGGAGGCTTCGTACAATGAGCAGTTCTTC	CASSIRRASEASYNEQFF
.	.	TRBV12-3/TRBV12-4	TRBJ2-7	TGTGCCAGCAGTTCGGGACATTCCTACGAGCAGTACTTC	CASSSGHSYEQYF
.	few	TRBV20-1	TRBJ2-7	TGCAGTGCTAAGAGTAGGGGCCCCTACGAGCAGTACTTC	CSAKSRGPYEQYF
.	.	TRBV6-6	TRBJ2-7	TGTGCCAGCAAGACCGGGGAAGGCTACGAGCAGTACTTC	CASKTGEGYEQYF
.	.	TRBV29-1	TRBJ2-1	TGCAGCGCTAGAACGGCCTCTGTTTACAATGAGCAGTTCTTC	CSARTASVYNEQFF
.	.	TRBV24-1	TRBJ2-5	TGTGCCACCAGTGGAAGGGGGGACCAAGAGACCCAGTACTTC	CATSGRGDQETQYF
TRBD1	.	TRBV4-1	TRBJ2-4	TGCGCCAGCAGCCTTAGCTTGACAGGGGGCGCGAGCATTCAGTACTTC	CASSLSLTGGASIQYF
TRBD2	few	TRBV24-1	TRBJ2-1	TGTGCCACCAGTGGGGGGCGGGAGGGCCGAATCTCCTACAATGAGCAGTTCTTC	CATSGGREGRISYNEQFF
TRBD2	.	TRBV20-1	TRBJ2-7	TGCAGTGCTAGACCGGGACTAGTCCCCTACGAGCAGTACTTC	CSARPGLVPYEQYF
TRBD2	many	TRBV12-3/TRBV12-4	TRBJ2-1	TGTGCCAGCAGTTTCCTCCTCTCCGGGAGGGCCGGGGATGAGCAGTTCTTC	CASSFLLSGRAGDEQFF
.	many	TRBV5-1	TRBJ2-3	TGCGCCAGCAGCTCGAAGGCAGATACGCAGTATTTT	CASSSKADTQYF
.	.	TRBV7-2	TRBJ2-7	TGTGCCAGCAGCCCACCCCACACAGGGATACCCTACTACGAGCAGTACTTC	CASSPPHTGIPYYEQYF
TRBD2	many	TRBV6-5	TRBJ2-2	TGTGCCAGCAGCCCGGAAGACGTTAGCGGGAAGCTCGGGGAGCTGTTTTTT	CASSPEDVSGKLGELFF
.	.	TRBV12-5	TRBJ2-5	TGTGCTAGTGGTTTTAGGGCTCGTCGGGACCAAGAGACCCAGTACTTC	CASGFRARRDQETQYF
.	few	TRBV3-1	TRBJ1-2	TGTGCCAGCAGCCTCCAGTCCCGTCCCCTCTATGGCTACACCTTC	CASSLQSRPLYGYTF
.	few	TRBV25-1	TRBJ2-1	TGTGCCAGCAGTGAAGCAAGGCTCGCTTCCTACAATGAGCAGTTCTTC	CASSEARLASYNEQFF
TRBD2	.	TRBV12-3/TRBV12-4	TRBJ2-1	TGTGCCAGCAGTTTAAGGGGTCTGTCGGGGGGGCCCATTGAGCAGTTCTTC	CASSLRGLSGGPIEQFF
.	few	TRBV7-9	TRBJ2-2	TGTGCCAGCAGCTTCTCTTCCGGGACCGCGAACACCGGGGAGCTGTTTTTT	CASSFSSGTANTGELFF
TRBD1	once	TRBV6-1	TRBJ2-2	TGTGCCAGCACGGGGACAGGGATGAACACCGGGGAGCTGTTTTTT	CASTGTGMNTGELFF
.	many	TRBV12-3/TRBV12-4	TRBJ2-7	TGTGCCAGCAGTTTGGGGAGGAGGGGCCGCCTATTCTACGAGCAGTACTTC	CASSLGRRGRLFYEQYF
.	.	TRBV6-1	TRBJ2-1	TGTGCCAGCAGAGGGATGGTGGGCTCCTACAATGAGCAGTTCTTC	CASRGMVGSYNEQFF
.	.	TRBV6-5	TRBJ1-1	TGTGCCAGCAGTTACCTCCCGGAAGGCACTGAAGCTTTCTTT	CASSYLPEGTEAFF
.	.	TRBV2	TRBJ2-7	TGTGCCAGCAGTCTACCCTGGGCAGAAGACGAGCAGTACTTC	CASSLPWAEDEQYF
TRBD2	.	TRBV10-2	TRBJ2-2	TGCGCCAGCGGCCGGGGTAGCGGGGCTAACACCGGGGAGCTGTTTTTT	CASGRGSGANTGELFF
.	.	TRBV7-2	TRBJ2-7	TGTGCCAGCAGCTTTTCCCGTAGGGCCGACTACGAGCAGTACTTC	CASSFSRRADYEQYF
.	few	TRBV11-2	TRBJ2-1	TGTGCCAGCAGCTCACCACCCGAGCGGACTCCCTCCTACAATGAGCAGTTCTTC	CASSSPPERTPSYNEQFF
.	.	TRBV29-1	TRBJ2-2	TGCAGCGTTGGAGGACTGCCGAACACCGGGGAGCTGTTTTTT	CSVGGLPNTGELFF
.	.	TRBV18	TRBJ2-3	TGTGCCAGCTCACCACTTTTGGCAGGGCCCGCACACCAAAGCACAGATACGCAGTATTTT	CASSPLLAGPAHQSTDTQYF
.	.	TRBV5-5	TRBJ1-1	TGTGCCAGCAGCTTAAGGACAGAATCTTATTTCTTT	CASSLRTESYFF
TRBD2	many	TRBV20-1	TRBJ2-1	TGCAGTGCTAGGAGGACTAGCGGGGATTACAATGAGCAGTTCTTC	CSARRTSGDYNEQFF
.	.	TRBV7-9	TRBJ2-1	TGTGCCAGCAAACAGGGAATGGGGAGCTCCTACAATGAGCAGTTCTTC	CASKQGMGSSYNEQFF
.	.	TRBV2	TRBJ1-1	TGTGCCAGCAGTGGAAGGGTAAACACTGAAGCTTTCTTT	CASSGRVNTEAFF
TRBD1	many	TRBV29-1	TRBJ2-7	TGCAGCGCCTGGACAGGGGGCTACGAGCAGTACTTC	CSAWTGGYEQYF
TRBD2	.	TRBV5-5	TRBJ2-2	TGTGCCAGCAGCCTCCTAGCGGACTACACCGGGGAGCTGTTTTTT	CASSLLADYTGELFF
.	few	TRBV6-2/TRBV6-3	TRBJ2-1	TGTGCCAGCAGCCTTGACTCGACTCCACGAGCTAGCTCCTACAATGAGCAGTTCTTC	CASSLDSTPRASSYNEQFF